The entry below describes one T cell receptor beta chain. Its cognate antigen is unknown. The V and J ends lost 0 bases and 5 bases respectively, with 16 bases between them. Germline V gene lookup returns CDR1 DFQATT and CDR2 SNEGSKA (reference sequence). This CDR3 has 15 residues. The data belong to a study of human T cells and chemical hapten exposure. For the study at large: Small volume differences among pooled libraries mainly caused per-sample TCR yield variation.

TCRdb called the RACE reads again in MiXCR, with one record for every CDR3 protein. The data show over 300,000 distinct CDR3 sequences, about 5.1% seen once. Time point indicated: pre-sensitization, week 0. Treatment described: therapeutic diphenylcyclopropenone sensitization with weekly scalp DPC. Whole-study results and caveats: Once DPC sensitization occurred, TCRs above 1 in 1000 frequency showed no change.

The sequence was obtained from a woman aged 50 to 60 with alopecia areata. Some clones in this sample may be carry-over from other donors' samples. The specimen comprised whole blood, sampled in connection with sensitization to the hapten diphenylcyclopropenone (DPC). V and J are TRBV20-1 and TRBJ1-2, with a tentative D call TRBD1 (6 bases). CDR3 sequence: CSARDSGEGPYGYTF. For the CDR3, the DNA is TGCAGTGCTAGAGACTCAGGGGAAGGACCATATGGCTACACCTTC.